This T cell receptor (beta chain) was sequenced for a study of OX40 agonist ivuxolimab in advanced cancers. Study details: Ivuxolimab was administered intravenously to patients at 0.01 to 10 mg/kg every 2 weeks. The dose-escalation cohort had hepatocellular carcinoma, melanoma, renal cell or head and neck cancer. General observations from the study: Antigen specificity was not determined for the expanded peripheral T cells. CD4+ T cells averaged fewer expanded clones than CD8+ T cells.

This clone was recorded once. The antigen is unknown. The data were produced by immunoSEQ multiplex PCR, yet TCRdb's version contains in-frame clones alone and is incomplete. Of about 55,000 clones listed, 84% are singletons. V lost 2 bases and J 0 bases, leaving 17 bases between the germline ends. This CDR3 contains 19 residues. Germline CDR1 reads SGHVS; CDR2 reads FNYEAQ. The sample in question was CD4+ or CD8+ T cells sorted from blood, obtained in a trial of the OX40 agonist ivuxolimab. The clonotype was recovered from an adult with an advanced solid tumor such as melanoma, head and neck, liver or kidney cancer. The J gene is TRBJ2-6, the V gene TRBV7-6, with unresolved D. The CDR3 coding sequence is TGTGCCAGCAGCTTACCCACCTCGGGTCAGAACTCTGGGGCCAACGTCCTGACTTTC. This gives the protein CASSLPTSGQNSGANVLTF.